Listed below are T cell receptor beta chains from one sample, sequenced in a study of CD8 T cells in ankylosing spondylitis. Each CDR3 protein is one row after TCRdb ran MiXCR on the 5' RACE reads. The sample contains more than 35,000 distinct CDR3 sequences, roughly 2.5% of which appear only once. The sample consisted of blood, either unsorted or a sorted T cell fraction (not recorded which). The origin of the receptors is a male donor with ankylosing spondylitis or in good health (not recorded which). Each CDR3 is given with its conserved first and last residue. The D gene is left open where the match is weak. Where a row states a size, it is once, few, many or the class of an expanded clone; other rows omit it.

J,V,size,D,DNA,CDR3
TRBJ2-1,TRBV9,many,NA,TGTGCCAGCAGCGTAGCTACTGACTGGGGAAATGAGCAGTTCTTC,CASSVATDWGNEQFF
TRBJ2-2,TRBV9,many,NA,TGTGCCAGCAGCGTAGACGGCCTGAACACCGGGGAGCTGTTTTTT,CASSVDGLNTGELFF
TRBJ2-7,TRBV9,medium-sized,NA,TGTGCCAGCAGCGTAGAGGTGGGGTCATCCTACGAGCAGTACTTC,CASSVEVGSSYEQYF
TRBJ2-1,TRBV9,many,NA,TGTGCCAGCAGCGTAGACCCCGGGAAGTGGAATGAGCAGTTCTTC,CASSVDPGKWNEQFF
TRBJ2-7,TRBV9,many,TRBD1,TGTGCCAGCAGCGAGAACACCGGGACAGGGGCCTACGAGCAGTACTTC,CASSENTGTGAYEQYF
TRBJ2-4,TRBV9,many,NA,TGTGCCAGCAGCGTAGGGCCAGTAGCCAAAAACATTCAGTACTTC,CASSVGPVAKNIQYF
TRBJ2-1,TRBV9,many,TRBD2,TGTGCCAGCAGTCTAGGACTAGCGGAAAATGAGCAGTTCTTC,CASSLGLAENEQFF
TRBJ2-7,TRBV9,many,NA,TGTGCCAGCAGCGTTGGGGACGGCGTTTCCTACGAGCAGTACTTC,CASSVGDGVSYEQYF
TRBJ2-5,TRBV9,many,NA,TGTGCCAGCAGCCCACGCCCCTCGGGTCGAGAGACCCAGTACTTC,CASSPRPSGRETQYF
TRBJ1-2,TRBV9,many,NA,TGTGCCAGCAGCGTAGGGGGGACGGCCGGCTATGGCTACACCTTC,CASSVGGTAGYGYTF
TRBJ2-7,TRBV9,many,NA,TGTGCCAGCAGCCCCCAGGCAGCCTACGAGCAGTACTTC,CASSPQAAYEQYF
TRBJ2-4,TRBV9,many,TRBD1,TGTGCCAGCAGCCAGAACCAGGGGGAGTGGGACATTCAGTACTTC,CASSQNQGEWDIQYF
TRBJ2-7,TRBV9,few,TRBD1,TGTGCCAGCAGCGTAGGCCAGGGGGTTTCCTACGAGCAGTACTTC,CASSVGQGVSYEQYF
TRBJ2-1,TRBV9,few,TRBD2,TGTGCCAGCAGCGTAGGTTTAGCGGGGGGGCAGTTCTTC,CASSVGLAGGQFF
TRBJ1-2,TRBV9,many,NA,TGTGCCAGCAGCGTAGATGGAGACAGTAGGCTAACCCTCTATGGCTACACCTTC,CASSVDGDSRLTLYGYTF
TRBJ2-7,TRBV9,few,TRBD2,TGTGCCAGCAGCGAGGGACTAGCGGGAGGGTACGAGCAGTACTTC,CASSEGLAGGYEQYF
TRBJ2-5,TRBV9,many,NA,TGTGCCAGCAGCGTAGGGACTACCAAAGAGACCCAGTACTTC,CASSVGTTKETQYF
TRBJ2-2,TRBV9,many,NA,TGTGCCAGCAGCGTAGATACAGGATACACCGGGGAGCTGTTTTTT,CASSVDTGYTGELFF
TRBJ1-2,TRBV9,many,NA,TGTGCCAGCAGCGAACAGGAGTCCAACTATGGCTACACCTTC,CASSEQESNYGYTF
TRBJ2-5,TRBV9,many,NA,TGTGCCAGCAGCGTATCTAGCCTGAGGCAAGAGACCCAGTACTTC,CASSVSSLRQETQYF
TRBJ1-6,TRBV9,many,NA,TGTGCCAGCAGCGTAGAGTGGGGGGGGAATTCACCCCTCCACTTT,CASSVEWGGNSPLHF
TRBJ2-3,TRBV11-2,NA,TRBD2,TGTGCCAACAGAGGCAGAACTAGCGGGAGGGCCCCAATGATTAGCACAGATACGCAGTATTTT,CANRGRTSGRAPMISTDTQYF
TRBJ2-1,TRBV9,many,TRBD1,TGTGCCAGCAGCGTAGCCAGGGGGCAAAGGAATGAGCAGTTCTTC,CASSVARGQRNEQFF
TRBJ2-2,TRBV9,many,TRBD1,TGTGCCAGCAGCGTATTCGACAGGGGGACGGCGAACACCGGGGAGCTGTTTTTT,CASSVFDRGTANTGELFF
TRBJ2-1,TRBV9,many,TRBD2,TGTGCCAGCAAAGGGACTAGCGGAGGGTACAATGAGCAGTTCTTC,CASKGTSGGYNEQFF
TRBJ1-4,TRBV2,many,NA,TGTGCCAGCAGTGATCGGGGATCTAATGAAAAACTGTTTTTT,CASSDRGSNEKLFF
TRBJ2-2,TRBV9,many,NA,TGTGCCAGCAGCGTAGATCAGGGGCCGGGGGAGCTGTTTTTT,CASSVDQGPGELFF
TRBJ2-1,TRBV9,many,NA,TGTGCCAGCAGCGTACGGGGGATTTACAATGAGCAGTTCTTC,CASSVRGIYNEQFF
TRBJ1-1,TRBV9,many,NA,TGTGCCAGCAGCGTAATGGGGGGCTTTAGGTCTGAAGCTTTCTTT,CASSVMGGFRSEAFF
TRBJ2-7,TRBV9,many,TRBD1,TGTGCCAGCAGCGTAGGCGATATACCCGGGACAGGGGCTGTCGAGCAGTACTTC,CASSVGDIPGTGAVEQYF
TRBJ2-7,TRBV7-3,many,NA,TGTGCCAACCTTATGAGCGGGTGGAGTTTTTCAGACGAGCAGTACTTC,CANLMSGWSFSDEQYF
TRBJ2-7,TRBV9,many,NA,TGTGCCAGCTCCAATAGCAGGGCCCTTTACGAGCAGTACTTC,CASSNSRALYEQYF
TRBJ2-7,TRBV9,many,NA,TGTGCCAGCAGCGTCTCATCGGACACTTCCTCGGACGAGCAGTACTTC,CASSVSSDTSSDEQYF
TRBJ2-5,TRBV9,NA,NA,TGTGCCAGCAGCGTAGGGGGGGCCCAAGAGACCCAGTACTTC,CASSVGGAQETQYF
TRBJ2-3,TRBV9,many,NA,TGTGCCAGCAGCGTAGGGGGGAGGAGGGCAGATACGCAGTATTTT,CASSVGGRRADTQYF
TRBJ2-7,TRBV9,many,NA,TGTGCCAGCAGCGTAGGAACAGGTTCGTCTGAGCAGTACTTC,CASSVGTGSSEQYF
TRBJ2-5,TRBV9,many,NA,TGTGCCAGCAGCGTCGCTTCGACAGGTTATCAAGAGACCCAGTACTTC,CASSVASTGYQETQYF
TRBJ2-1,TRBV9,many,TRBD1,TGTGCCAGCAGCCCAGGGGGTGGGATATACAATGAGCAGTTCTTC,CASSPGGGIYNEQFF
TRBJ2-5,TRBV9,NA,TRBD2,TGTGCCAGCAGCGTAGGCGGGAGGGCCTCAGAGACCCAGTACTTC,CASSVGGRASETQYF
TRBJ1-3,TRBV9,medium-sized,TRBD1,TGTGCCAGCAGCGCAACGACAGGGGCTGGAAACACCATATATTTT,CASSATTGAGNTIYF
TRBJ2-3,TRBV9,many,TRBD2,TGTGCCAGCAGCGCGGGACTAGCGGGAGGGTCGCAGTATTTT,CASSAGLAGGSQYF
TRBJ2-3,TRBV9,many,NA,TGTGCCAGCAGCCCTCATAATTCCCGGGACACCCCAATGGTGCAGTATTTT,CASSPHNSRDTPMVQYF
TRBJ2-1,TRBV9,many,NA,TGTGCCAGCAGCGTACAGGAAGACAATGAGCAGTTCTTC,CASSVQEDNEQFF
TRBJ1-4,TRBV9,many,NA,TGTGCCAGCAGCGAAAGCGCAACTAATGAAAAACTGTTTTTT,CASSESATNEKLFF
TRBJ2-3,TRBV9,many,TRBD1,TGTGCCAGCAGCGCCACAGGGGCCCCAGATACGCAGTATTTT,CASSATGAPDTQYF
TRBJ2-1,TRBV9,many,NA,TGTGCCAGCGCGGGATCCTACAATGAGCAGTTCTTC,CASAGSYNEQFF
TRBJ2-2,TRBV9,many,NA,TGTGCCAGCAGCGCCTGGGGGCGGGTCCCCACCGGGGAGCTGTTTTTT,CASSAWGRVPTGELFF
TRBJ2-7,TRBV9,many,NA,TGTGCCAGCAGCGTAGTTCTGGGGGAGCAGTACTTC,CASSVVLGEQYF
TRBJ2-1,TRBV9,many,TRBD2,TGTGCCAGCAGCGCGGAACTAGCGAGAAATGAGCAGTTCTTC,CASSAELARNEQFF
TRBJ2-3,TRBV9,many,NA,TGTGCCAGCAGCGTAGAGGCAGCAGATACGCAGTATTTT,CASSVEAADTQYF
TRBJ1-2,TRBV9,many,NA,TGTGCCAGCAGCTTTGCCGGGGGGAACTACTATGGCTACACCTTC,CASSFAGGNYYGYTF
TRBJ2-5,TRBV9,many,TRBD2,TGTGCCAGCAGCGTAAGGGCTAGCGGTCCCTCGGAGACCCAGTACTTC,CASSVRASGPSETQYF
TRBJ2-2,TRBV9,many,NA,TGTGCCAGCAGCCCCCGGGACATAAGCACCGGGGAGCTGTTTTTT,CASSPRDISTGELFF